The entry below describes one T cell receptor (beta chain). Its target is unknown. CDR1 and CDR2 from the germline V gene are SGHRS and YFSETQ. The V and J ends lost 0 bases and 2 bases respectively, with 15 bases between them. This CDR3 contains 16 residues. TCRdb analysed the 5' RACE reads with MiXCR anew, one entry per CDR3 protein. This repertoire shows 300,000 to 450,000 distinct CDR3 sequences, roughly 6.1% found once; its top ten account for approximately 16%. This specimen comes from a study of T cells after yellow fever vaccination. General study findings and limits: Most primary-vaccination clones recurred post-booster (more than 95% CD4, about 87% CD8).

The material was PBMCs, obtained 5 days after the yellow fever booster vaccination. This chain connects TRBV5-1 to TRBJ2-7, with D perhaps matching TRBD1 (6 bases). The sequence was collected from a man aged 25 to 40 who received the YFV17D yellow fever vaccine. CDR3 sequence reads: CASSLDAGEPPYEQYF. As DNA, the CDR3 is TGCGCCAGCAGCTTGGACGCAGGGGAACCGCCCTACGAGCAGTACTTC.